A selection of T cell receptor beta chains follows, all from one sample in a study of T cells in Graves' hyperthyroidism and ophthalmopathy. Each CDR3 protein gets one entry after TCRdb re-called the multiplex PCR reads with MiXCR. The top ten clones hold 3.7% of a sample with 360,000 or so distinct CDR3 sequences, under 20% of them seen once. Sequencing used blood. The receptors here all came from a woman between 18 and 29 years old with Graves' hyperthyroidism. CDR3s include the opening cysteine and the closing phenylalanine or tryptophan. The order of the fields is CDR3 protein, J gene, V gene.

CASTMGGHQETQYF TRBJ2-5 TRBV28
CASSRTEFREAFF TRBJ1-1 TRBV12-3/TRBV12-4
CSARGYMAVEQYF TRBJ2-7 TRBV20-1
CASGGAIGYTF TRBJ1-2 TRBV7-9
CASSQRQGGNTGELFF TRBJ2-2 TRBV4-1
CASSYLGGTAGGYTF TRBJ1-2 TRBV12-3/TRBV12-4
CASSLSRGGTYEQYF TRBJ2-7 TRBV27
CSPTGTGHEQFF TRBJ2-1 TRBV20-1
CASSPAGTANYEQYF TRBJ2-7 TRBV28
CSGDRGNTEAFF TRBJ1-1 TRBV29-1
CASSLVGLAGGVETQYF TRBJ2-5 TRBV11-2
CSVEYERSPQETQYF TRBJ2-5 TRBV29-1
CASSLVGNEQYF TRBJ2-7 TRBV11-2